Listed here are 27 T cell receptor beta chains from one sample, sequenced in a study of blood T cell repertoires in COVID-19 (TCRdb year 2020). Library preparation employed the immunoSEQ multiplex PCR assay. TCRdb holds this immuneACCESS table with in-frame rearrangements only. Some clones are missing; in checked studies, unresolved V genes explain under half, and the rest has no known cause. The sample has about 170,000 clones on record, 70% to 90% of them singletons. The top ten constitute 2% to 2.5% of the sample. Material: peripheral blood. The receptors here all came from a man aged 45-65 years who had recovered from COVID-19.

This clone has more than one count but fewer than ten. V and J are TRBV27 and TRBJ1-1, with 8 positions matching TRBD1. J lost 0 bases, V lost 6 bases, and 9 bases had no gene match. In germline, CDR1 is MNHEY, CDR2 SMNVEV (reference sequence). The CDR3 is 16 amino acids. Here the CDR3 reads CASSSLQGGMNTEAFF. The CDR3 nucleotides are TGTGCCAGCAGCTCCCTACAGGGGGGGATGAACACTGAAGCTTTCTTT.

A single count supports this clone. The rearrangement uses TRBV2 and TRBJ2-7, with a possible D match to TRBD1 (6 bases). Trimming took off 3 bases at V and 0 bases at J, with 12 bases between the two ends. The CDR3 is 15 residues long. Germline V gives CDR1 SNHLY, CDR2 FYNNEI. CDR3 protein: CASSERQVSSYEQYF. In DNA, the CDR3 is TGTGCCAGCAGTGAGAGACAGGTGAGCTCCTACGAGCAGTACTTC.

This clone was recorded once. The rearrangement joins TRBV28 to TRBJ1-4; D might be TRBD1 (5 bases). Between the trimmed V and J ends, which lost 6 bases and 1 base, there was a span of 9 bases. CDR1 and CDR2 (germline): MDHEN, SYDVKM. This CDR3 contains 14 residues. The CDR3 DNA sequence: TGTGCCAGCAGACCAGGGATAACTAATGAAAAACTGTTTTTT. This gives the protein CASRPGITNEKLFF.

The CDR3 DNA reads TGTGCCAGCAGTTGGACAGAACTGAACACTGAAGCTTTCTTT. Translating gives CASSWTELNTEAFF. V gene TRBV6-2 or TRBV6-3 combines with J gene TRBJ1-1, with D possibly being TRBD1 (6 bases). CDR3 size: 14 residues. Trimming took 4 bases from V and 0 from J, leaving 9 bases between them. Looked up from germline, CDR1 is MNHEY and CDR2 is SVGEGT.

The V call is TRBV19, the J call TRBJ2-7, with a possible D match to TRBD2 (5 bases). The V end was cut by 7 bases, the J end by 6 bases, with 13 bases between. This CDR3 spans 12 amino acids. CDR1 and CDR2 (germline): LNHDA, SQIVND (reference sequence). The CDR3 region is CASNGNRGEQYF. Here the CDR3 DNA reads TGTGCCAGTAACGGGAACCGGGGCGAGCAGTACTTC.

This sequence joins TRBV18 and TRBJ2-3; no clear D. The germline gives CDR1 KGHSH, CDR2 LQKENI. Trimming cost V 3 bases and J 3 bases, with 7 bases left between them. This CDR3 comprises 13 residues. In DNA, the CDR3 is TGTGCCAGCTCACCCTTCGGGACAGATACGCAGTATTTT. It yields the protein CASSPFGTDTQYF.

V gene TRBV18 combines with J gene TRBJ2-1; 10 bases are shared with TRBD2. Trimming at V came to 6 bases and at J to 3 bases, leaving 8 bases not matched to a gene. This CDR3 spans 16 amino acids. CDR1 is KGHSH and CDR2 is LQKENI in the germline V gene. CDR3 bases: TGTGCCAGCTCCCTCGGAGTAGCGGGAGGCTACAATGAGCAGTTCTTC. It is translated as CASSLGVAGGYNEQFF.

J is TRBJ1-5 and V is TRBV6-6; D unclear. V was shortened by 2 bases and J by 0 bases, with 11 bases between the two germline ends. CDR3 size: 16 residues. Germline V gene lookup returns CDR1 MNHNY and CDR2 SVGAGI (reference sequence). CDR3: CASSYREGFSNQPQHF. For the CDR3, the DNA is TGTGCCAGCAGTTACCGTGAGGGTTTTAGCAATCAGCCCCAGCATTTT.

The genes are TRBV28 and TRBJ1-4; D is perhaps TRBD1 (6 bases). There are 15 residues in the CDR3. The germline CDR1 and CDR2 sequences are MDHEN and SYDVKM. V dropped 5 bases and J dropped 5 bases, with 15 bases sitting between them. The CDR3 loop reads CASSAQGTGNEKLFF. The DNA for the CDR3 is TGTGCCAGCAGTGCACAGGGAACCGGGAATGAAAAACTGTTTTTT.

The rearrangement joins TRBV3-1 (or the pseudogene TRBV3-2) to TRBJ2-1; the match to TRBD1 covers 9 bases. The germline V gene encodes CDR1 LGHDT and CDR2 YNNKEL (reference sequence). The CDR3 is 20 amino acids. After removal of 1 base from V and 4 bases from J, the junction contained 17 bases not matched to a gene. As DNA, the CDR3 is TGTGCCAGCAGCCAAGGACGAGGGGACAGGGAATTTGGGCCTTACAATGAGCAGTTCTTC. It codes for CASSQGRGDREFGPYNEQFF.

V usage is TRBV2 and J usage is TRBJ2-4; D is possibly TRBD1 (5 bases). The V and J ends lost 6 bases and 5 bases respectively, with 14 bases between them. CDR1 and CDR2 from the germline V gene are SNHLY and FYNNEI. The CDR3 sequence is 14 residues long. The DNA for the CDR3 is TGTGCCAGCAGCCTAAGGGGCAGCCAAAACATTCAGTACTTC. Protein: CASSLRGSQNIQYF.

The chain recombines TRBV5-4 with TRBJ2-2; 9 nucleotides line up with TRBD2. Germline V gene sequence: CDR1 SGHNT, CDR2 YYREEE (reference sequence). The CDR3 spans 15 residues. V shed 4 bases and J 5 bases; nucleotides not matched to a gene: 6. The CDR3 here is CASSLSGSLTGELFF. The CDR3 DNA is TGTGCCAGCAGCCTTAGCGGGAGCCTAACCGGGGAGCTGTTTTTT.

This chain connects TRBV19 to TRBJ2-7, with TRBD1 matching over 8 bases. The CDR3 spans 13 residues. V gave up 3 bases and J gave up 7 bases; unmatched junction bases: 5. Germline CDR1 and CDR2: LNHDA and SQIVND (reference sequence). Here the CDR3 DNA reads TGTGCCAGTAGTATCGCAGGGGGCAAGGAGCAGTACTTC. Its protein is CASSIAGGKEQYF.

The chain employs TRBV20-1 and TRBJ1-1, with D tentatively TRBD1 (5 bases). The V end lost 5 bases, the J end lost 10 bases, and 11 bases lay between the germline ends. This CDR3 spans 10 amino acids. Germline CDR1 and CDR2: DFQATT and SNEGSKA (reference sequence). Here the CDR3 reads CSAPLGGAFF. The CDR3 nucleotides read TGCAGTGCTCCCCTCGGGGGAGCTTTCTTT.

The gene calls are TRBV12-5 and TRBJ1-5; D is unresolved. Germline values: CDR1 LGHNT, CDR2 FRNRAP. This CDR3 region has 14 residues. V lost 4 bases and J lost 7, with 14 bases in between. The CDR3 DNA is TGTGCTAGTGGTTCACCCGGAGGGTCGCAGCCCCAGCATTTT. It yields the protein CASGSPGGSQPQHF.

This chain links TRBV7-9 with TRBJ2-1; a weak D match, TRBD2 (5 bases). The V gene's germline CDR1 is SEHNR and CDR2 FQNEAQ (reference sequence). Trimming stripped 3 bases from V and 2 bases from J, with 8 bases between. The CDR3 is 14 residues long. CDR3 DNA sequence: TGTGCCAGCAGCTTCGGGGAGCCCTACAATGAGCAGTTCTTC. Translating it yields CASSFGEPYNEQFF.

The chain's CDR3 is CTSSQDLAGSSYEQYF. The DNA for the CDR3 is TGCACCAGCAGCCAAGATTTAGCGGGCAGCTCCTACGAGCAGTACTTC. The V call is TRBV1, the J call TRBJ2-7; the table names TRBD2, a call not compared with the DNA. TRBV1 is a recognized pseudogene. The CDR3 runs 16 residues.

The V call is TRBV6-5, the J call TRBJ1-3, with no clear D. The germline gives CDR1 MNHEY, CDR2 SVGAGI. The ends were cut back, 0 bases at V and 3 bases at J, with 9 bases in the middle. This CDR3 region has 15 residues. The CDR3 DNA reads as TGTGCCAGCAGTTACTCCACGGGAGTTGGAAACACCATATATTTT. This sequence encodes CASSYSTGVGNTIYF.

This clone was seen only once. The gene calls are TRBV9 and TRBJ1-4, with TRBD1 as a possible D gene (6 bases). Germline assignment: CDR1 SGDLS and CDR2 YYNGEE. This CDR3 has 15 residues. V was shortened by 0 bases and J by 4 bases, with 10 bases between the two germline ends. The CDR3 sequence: CASSVGTVGNEKLFF. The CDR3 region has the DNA TGTGCCAGCAGCGTAGGGACAGTGGGTAATGAAAAACTGTTTTTT.

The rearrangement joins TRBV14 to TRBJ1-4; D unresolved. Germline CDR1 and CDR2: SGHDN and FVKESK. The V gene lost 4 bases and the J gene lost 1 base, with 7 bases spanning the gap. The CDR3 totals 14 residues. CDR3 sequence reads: CASSPRGTNEKLFF. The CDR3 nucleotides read TGTGCCAGCAGCCCCCGAGGAACTAATGAAAAACTGTTTTTT. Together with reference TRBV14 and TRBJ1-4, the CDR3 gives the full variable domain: EAGVTQFPSHSVIEKGQTVTLRCDPISGHDNLYWYRRVMGKEIKFLLHFVKESKQDESGMPNNRFLAERTGGTYSTLKVQPAELEDSGVYFCASSPRGTNEKLFFGSGTQLSVL.

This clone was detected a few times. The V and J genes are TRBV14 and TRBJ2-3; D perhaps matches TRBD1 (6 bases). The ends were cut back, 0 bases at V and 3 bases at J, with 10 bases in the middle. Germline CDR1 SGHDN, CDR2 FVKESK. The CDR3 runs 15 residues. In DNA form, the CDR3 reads TGTGCCAGCAGCCAAGATTTCCAGGGGACAGATACGCAGTATTTT. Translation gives CASSQDFQGTDTQYF.

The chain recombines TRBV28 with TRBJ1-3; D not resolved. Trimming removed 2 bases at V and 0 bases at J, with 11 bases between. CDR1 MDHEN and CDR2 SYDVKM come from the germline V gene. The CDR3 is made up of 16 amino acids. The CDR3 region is CASSLLGKRSGNTIYF. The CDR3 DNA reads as TGTGCCAGCAGTTTACTGGGCAAACGCTCTGGAAACACCATATATTTT.

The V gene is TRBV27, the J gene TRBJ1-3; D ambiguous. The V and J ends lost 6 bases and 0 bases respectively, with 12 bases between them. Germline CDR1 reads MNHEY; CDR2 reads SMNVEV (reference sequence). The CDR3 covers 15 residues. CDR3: CASREHGPSGNTIYF. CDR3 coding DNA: TGTGCCAGCAGAGAGCATGGGCCCTCTGGAAACACCATATATTTT.

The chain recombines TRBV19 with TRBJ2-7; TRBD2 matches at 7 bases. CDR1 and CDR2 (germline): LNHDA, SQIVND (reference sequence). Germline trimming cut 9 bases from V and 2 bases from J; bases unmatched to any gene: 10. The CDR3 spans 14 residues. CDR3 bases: TGTGCCAGCACATGGGGGGGAGGTACCTACGAGCAGTACTTC. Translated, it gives CASTWGGGTYEQYF.

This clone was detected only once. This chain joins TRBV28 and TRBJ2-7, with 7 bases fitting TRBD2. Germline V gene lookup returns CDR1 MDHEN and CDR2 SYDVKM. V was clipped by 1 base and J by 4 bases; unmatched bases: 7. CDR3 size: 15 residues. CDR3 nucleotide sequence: TGTGCCAGCAGTTTATCGGCTAGCGGAACATACGAGCAGTACTTC. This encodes CASSLSASGTYEQYF.

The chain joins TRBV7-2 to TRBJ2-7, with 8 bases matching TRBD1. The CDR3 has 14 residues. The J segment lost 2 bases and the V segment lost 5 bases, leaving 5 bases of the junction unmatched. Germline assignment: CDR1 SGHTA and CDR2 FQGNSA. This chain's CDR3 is CASSMMTGAYEQYF. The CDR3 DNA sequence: TGTGCCAGCAGCATGATGACAGGGGCCTACGAGCAGTACTTC.

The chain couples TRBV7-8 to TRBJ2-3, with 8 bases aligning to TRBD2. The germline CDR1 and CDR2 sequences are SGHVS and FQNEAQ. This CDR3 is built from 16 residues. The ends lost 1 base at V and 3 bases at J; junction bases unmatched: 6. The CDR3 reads CASSLVSSGGTDTQYF. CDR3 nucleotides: TGTGCCAGCAGCTTAGTTTCGAGCGGGGGTACAGATACGCAGTATTTT.